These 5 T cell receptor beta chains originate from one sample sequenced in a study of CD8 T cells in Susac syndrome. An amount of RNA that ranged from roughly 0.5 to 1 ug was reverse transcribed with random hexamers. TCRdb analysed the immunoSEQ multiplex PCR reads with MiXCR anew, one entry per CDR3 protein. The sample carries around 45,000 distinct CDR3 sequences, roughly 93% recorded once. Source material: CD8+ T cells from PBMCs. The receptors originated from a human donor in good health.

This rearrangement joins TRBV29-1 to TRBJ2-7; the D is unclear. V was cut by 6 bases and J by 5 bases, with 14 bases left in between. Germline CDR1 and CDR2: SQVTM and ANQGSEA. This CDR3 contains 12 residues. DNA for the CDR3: TGCAGCGTCCCCGGAAGCCCCCACGAGCAGTACTTC. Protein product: CSVPGSPHEQYF.

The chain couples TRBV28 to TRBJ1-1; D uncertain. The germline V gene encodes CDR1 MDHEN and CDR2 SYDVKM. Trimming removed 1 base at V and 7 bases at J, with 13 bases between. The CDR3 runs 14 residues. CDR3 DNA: TGTGCCAGCAGTTTATTAGGAGAGGCGGGTGAAGCTTTCTTT. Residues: CASSLLGEAGEAFF.

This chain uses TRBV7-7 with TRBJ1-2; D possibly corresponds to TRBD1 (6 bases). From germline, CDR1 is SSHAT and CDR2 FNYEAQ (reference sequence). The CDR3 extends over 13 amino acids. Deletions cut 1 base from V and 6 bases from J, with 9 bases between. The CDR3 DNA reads TGTGCCAGCAGCTTAGAGGCAGGGGATGGCTACACCTTC. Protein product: CASSLEAGDGYTF.

CDR3 residues: CASSSGLGAGGELFF. The CDR3, as DNA: TGTGCCAGCAGCTCGGGATTGGGGGCAGGGGGGGAGCTGTTTTTT. J is TRBJ2-2 and V is TRBV11-2; D is possibly TRBD1 (6 bases). Germline V gives CDR1 SGHAT, CDR2 FQNNGV. This CDR3 contains 15 residues. Deletions cut 4 bases from V and 8 bases from J, with 17 bases between.

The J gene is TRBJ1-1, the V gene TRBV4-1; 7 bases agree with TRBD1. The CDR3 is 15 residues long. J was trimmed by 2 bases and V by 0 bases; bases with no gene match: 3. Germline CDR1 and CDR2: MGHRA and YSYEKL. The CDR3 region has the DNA TGCGCCAGCAGCCAAGAGGACAGGACTAACACTGAAGCTTTCTTT. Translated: CASSQEDRTNTEAFF.